The source of this T cell receptor (beta chain) is a study of response to subunit inactivated influenza vaccine. Study results and limitations: Each seasonal influenza vaccination, the authors suggested, recruits few new T cells.

TCRdb processed the RT-PCR reads anew with MiXCR; each CDR3 protein has one entry. The table includes 450,000 to 600,000 distinct CDR3 sequences, approximately 15% detected once. This clonotype was recorded a few times. Its antigen is unidentified. V shed 4 bases and J shed 5 bases, with 12 bases lying between them. The CDR3 runs to 13 residues. Germline CDR1 and CDR2: SGHRS and YFSETQ. The TCR comes from a man aged 50-75 years who received an inactivated influenza vaccine. This chain uses TRBV5-1 with TRBJ1-1; maybe TRBD1 (6 bases). The sample consisted of CD4+ T cells sorted from PBMCs, taken about 23 months after vaccination. Here the CDR3 reads CASSLTGKTEAFF. The CDR3 DNA follows: TGCGCCAGCAGCCTAACAGGGAAAACTGAAGCTTTCTTT. Supplemented by reference TRBV5-1 and TRBJ1-1, the full variable domain reads KAGVTQTPRYLIKTRGQQVTLSCSPISGHRSVSWYQQTPGQGLQFLFEYFSETQRNKGNFPGRFSGRQFSNSRSEMNVSTLELGDSALYLCASSLTGKTEAFFGQGTRLTVV.